The clone carrying this T cell receptor beta chain was counted a single time. The ends lost 7 bases at V and 1 base at J; junction bases unmatched: 6. This CDR3 has 14 amino acids. Germline lookup yields CDR1 MNHEY and CDR2 SVGAGI. Assay: immunoSEQ multiplex PCR; the TCRdb copy retains only in-frame clones and omits some. Of about 120,000 clones in the sample, under 70% were seen once. These data are taken from a study of cytotoxic CD8 clonotypes in ibrutinib-treated CLL. Around 2 micrograms of genomic DNA (from cryopreserved PBMCs) were used for TCR beta libraries. The sequence derives from a human donor with chronic lymphocytic leukemia. Here the sequenced sample was PBMCs, taken after 24 months of ibrutinib treatment. This chain links TRBV6-5 with TRBJ2-7, with 8 bases matching TRBD1. CDR3 bases: TGTGCCAGCACTAAGGACAGGGTGTCCTACGAGCAGTACTTC. It yields the protein CASTKDRVSYEQYF.